The 15 T cell receptor beta chains reported below all come from one sample, sequenced in a study of beta chain features in type 1 diabetes (dated by TCRdb to 2016 to 2019). The library was produced with the immunoSEQ multiplex PCR assay. The entire isolated RNA was reverse transcribed using the High Capacity cDNA Reverse Transcription Kit, and thus expressed TCRB transcripts were sequenced. TCRdb took over this immuneACCESS table, retaining in-frame rearrangements with V and J assigned. Such tables are incomplete; in checked studies, under half of the missing clones stem from an unresolved V gene, and the remainder is unexplained. This sample is represented by 430,000 or so clones; roughly 11% of them were singletons. 0.035% to 0.05% of the sample is taken by the ten largest. Sequencing was done on a sample of naive CD4+ T cells from blood. Per the publication, the cell subset or site label means: true naive CD4+ T cells. The receptors were sampled from a woman aged 18-29 years in good health.

This clone was recorded a few times. V and J are TRBV4-3 and TRBJ2-5, with D tentatively TRBD1 or TRBD2 (5 bases each). Trimming removed 5 bases at V and 8 bases at J, with 30 bases between. The CDR3 spans 18 residues. The germline V gene has CDR1 LGHNA and CDR2 YSLEER. Here the CDR3 reads CASSLLRGSLEGDITQYF. Written as DNA, the CDR3 is TGCGCCAGCAGCTTATTAAGGGGCTCCCTAGAGGGAGATATAACCCAGTACTTC.

The CDR3 reads CASGPLGTNEKLFF. The CDR3, as DNA: TGTGCTAGTGGCCCCCTGGGCACTAATGAAAAACTGTTTTTT. The chain links TRBV12-5 to TRBJ1-4; D gene uncertain. There are 14 residues in the CDR3. CDR1 is LGHNT, CDR2 FRNRAP, per germline. Trimming pared 6 bases from V and 2 bases from J, leaving 10 bases between.

The chain couples TRBV9 to TRBJ1-2; perhaps TRBD1 as D (6 bases). The CDR3 spans 16 residues. Trimming pared 3 bases from V and 7 bases from J, leaving 22 bases between. The germline gives CDR1 SGDLS, CDR2 YYNGEE. This chain's CDR3 is CASSAEGGPWARGYTF. DNA of the CDR3: TGTGCCAGCAGCGCAGAGGGGGGACCTTGGGCGCGTGGCTACACCTTC. The variable domain in full, completed from reference TRBV9 and TRBJ1-2, reads DSGVTQTPKHLITATGQRVTLRCSPRSGDLSVYWYQQSLDQGLQFLIQYYNGEERAKGNILERFSAQQFPDLHSELNLSSLELGDSALYFCASSAEGGPWARGYTFGSGTRLTVV.

V usage is TRBV19 and J usage is TRBJ2-5; 7 nucleotides line up with TRBD2. With 2 bases clipped from V and 4 bases from J, the junction kept 4 bases outside the gene matches. CDR3 length: 14 amino acids. Germline V gene lookup returns CDR1 LNHDA and CDR2 SQIVND (reference sequence). The CDR3 DNA is TGTGCCAGTAGTATACAGGGCGGGAGAGAGACCCAGTACTTC. Translated, it gives CASSIQGGRETQYF.

This rearrangement joins TRBV5-1 to TRBJ1-2; D is unresolved. Germline CDR1 reads SGHRS; CDR2 reads YFSETQ. This CDR3 has 13 residues. V was shortened by 0 bases and J by 7 bases, with 10 bases between the two germline ends. CDR3 DNA sequence: TGCGCCAGCAGCTTGGAGAGGGCTATTGGCTACACCTTC. Translated: CASSLERAIGYTF. Variable domain in full (rest from reference TRBV5-1 and TRBJ1-2): KAGVTQTPRYLIKTRGQQVTLSCSPISGHRSVSWYQQTPGQGLQFLFEYFSETQRNKGNFPGRFSGRQFSNSRSEMNVSTLELGDSALYLCASSLERAIGYTFGSGTRLTVV.

This clone was detected a few times. Other DNA sequences from this sample encode an identical CDR3 as well. This rearrangement joins TRBV7-9 to TRBJ2-7; D unclear. The V end was cut by 2 bases, the J end by 4 bases, with 6 bases between. CDR3 size: 12 residues. The germline CDR1 and CDR2 sequences are SEHNR and FQNEAQ (reference sequence). The CDR3, as DNA: TGTGCCAGCAGCTTATCTGGTTACGAGCAGTACGTC. As protein: CASSLSGYEQYV.

This clone was seen more than once but under ten times. This chain connects TRBV5-6 to TRBJ1-5; 7 nucleotides agree with TRBD1. Germline V gene lookup returns CDR1 SGHDT and CDR2 YYEEEE. V gave up 5 bases and J gave up 6 bases; unmatched junction bases: 11. The CDR3 is 15 amino acids. DNA of the CDR3: TGTGCCAGCAGTTTCGAGGGGGCAGGGCCTCAGCCCCAGCATTTT. This translates into CASSFEGAGPQPQHF.

This clone was seen only a few times. The gene calls are TRBV7-2 and TRBJ2-7; 8 bases line up with TRBD2. The J segment lost 3 bases and the V segment lost 5 bases, leaving 9 bases of the junction unmatched. Germline V gives CDR1 SGHTA, CDR2 FQGNSA. The CDR3 consists of 15 residues. CDR3 region: CASSPTGTRSYEQYF. In DNA form, the CDR3 reads TGTGCCAGCAGCCCAACCGGGACTAGGAGCTACGAGCAGTACTTC.

The V and J genes are TRBV7-9 and TRBJ1-3; D possibly corresponds to TRBD1 (5 bases). The CDR3 runs to 16 residues. Germline CDR1 is SEHNR and CDR2 is FQNEAQ (reference sequence). Trimming removed 5 bases from V and 0 bases from J, with 14 bases in between. The CDR3 nucleotides read TGTGCCAGCAGCCGAGTGGGGGTCCTCTCTGGAAACACCATATATTTT. Translated: CASSRVGVLSGNTIYF.

V usage is TRBV4-3 and J usage is TRBJ1-4; no reliable D call. This CDR3 contains 13 residues. V was cut by 4 bases and J by 8 bases, with 11 bases left in between. Germline loops: CDR1 LGHNA, CDR2 YSLEER. The chain's CDR3 is CASSRGEAEKLFF. The DNA of the CDR3 is TGCGCCAGCAGCCGTGGAGAGGCAGAAAAACTGTTTTTT.

The chain recombines TRBV2 with TRBJ1-1, with TRBD1 as a possible D gene (5 bases). Looked up from germline, CDR1 is SNHLY and CDR2 is FYNNEI. The length of the CDR3 is 14 residues. V was cut by 5 bases and J by 6 bases, with 16 bases left in between. The CDR3 is CASSSQGVGAEAFF. As DNA, the CDR3 is TGTGCCAGCAGTTCTCAGGGAGTTGGGGCTGAAGCTTTCTTT.

In its sample, this clone was seen many times. The rearrangement joins TRBV13 to TRBJ2-1; 8 bases line up with TRBD2. The germline CDR1 and CDR2 sequences are PRHDT and FYEKMQ (reference sequence). V shed 3 bases and J 8 bases; nucleotides not matched to a gene: 3. The CDR3 extends over 13 amino acids. CDR3 sequence: CASSLKREYEQFF. CDR3 in DNA: TGTGCCAGCAGCTTGAAGCGGGAGTATGAGCAGTTCTTC.

V is TRBV4-1 and J is TRBJ2-7, with a weak D call TRBD1 (6 bases). The germline V and J ends were trimmed by 4 bases and 3 bases, with 19 bases remaining between them. Germline CDR1 MGHRA, CDR2 YSYEKL. The CDR3 has 16 amino acids. CDR3 in DNA: TGCGCCAGCAGCCGAGCGACGGGACACCCTTACTACGAGCAGTACGTC. Amino acids: CASSRATGHPYYEQYV.

The rearrangement joins TRBV23-1 to TRBJ2-4; 8 bases match TRBD1. TRBV23-1 is recorded as an ORF, its role being uncertain. V shed 0 bases, J shed 0 bases, and the junction held 4 bases outside the gene matches. The CDR3 length is 17 residues. Written as DNA, the CDR3 is TGCGCCAGCAGTCAATCGACAGGGGACCTAGCCAAAAACATTCAGTACTTC. Amino acid sequence: CASSQSTGDLAKNIQYF.

This clone was found a few times. The V and J genes are TRBV7-9 and TRBJ2-7; D remains unclear. V lost 3 bases and J 0 bases, leaving 6 bases between the germline ends. The germline CDR1 and CDR2 sequences are SEHNR and FQNEAQ (reference sequence). CDR3 length: 13 amino acids. DNA for the CDR3: TGTGCCAGCAGCTTCCCCGGCTCCTACGAGCAGTACTTC. Translated, it gives CASSFPGSYEQYF.